The following is a T cell receptor (beta chain) sequence with its context. Antigen unknown. This entry belongs to a study of cytomegalovirus exposure and HLA in healthy donors. Whole-study context: Researchers previously reported finding roughly 120 million unique TCR beta sequences from roughly 170 million T cells.

PCR employed 60 Vbeta and 13 Jbeta primers. TCRdb keeps only in-frame clones here, not all; method: immunoSEQ multiplex PCR. The profile shows some 100,000 clones, around three quarters of them singletons. Germline CDR1 reads LNHDA; CDR2 reads SQIVND (reference sequence). Unmatched junction bases numbered 7, after V lost 4 bases and J lost 6 bases. This CDR3 is built from 14 residues. Findings and limits, study-wide: Presence/absence comparisons presumed near-even sequencing depth among donors. The study listed 150 to 200 cytomegalovirus-associated TCR beta chains.

This sequence joins TRBV19 and TRBJ1-2; 8 nucleotides align to TRBD1. The sequenced material came from PBMCs. The sequence was collected from a male donor in good health and CMV-seropositive. Here the CDR3 reads CASSTRTGSHGYTF. CDR3 nucleotides: TGTGCCAGTAGTACCCGGACAGGGAGTCATGGCTACACCTTC.